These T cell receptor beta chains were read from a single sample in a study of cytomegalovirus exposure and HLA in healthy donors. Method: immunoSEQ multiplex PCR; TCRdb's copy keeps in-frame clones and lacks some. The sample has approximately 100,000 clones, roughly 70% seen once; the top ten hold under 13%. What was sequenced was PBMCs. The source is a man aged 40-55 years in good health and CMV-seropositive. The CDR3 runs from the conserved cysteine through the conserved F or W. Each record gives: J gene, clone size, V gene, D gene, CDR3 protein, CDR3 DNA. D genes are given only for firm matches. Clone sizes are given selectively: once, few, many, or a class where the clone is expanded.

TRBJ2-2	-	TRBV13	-	CASSFPAGELFF	TGTGCCAGCAGCTTCCCGGCCGGGGAGCTGTTTTTT
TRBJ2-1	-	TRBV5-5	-	CASSSRTKGEYNEQFF	TGTGCCAGCAGCTCACGCACTAAGGGGGAGTACAATGAGCAGTTCTTC
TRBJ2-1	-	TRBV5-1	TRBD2	CASQRTSDPRLAEQFF	TGCGCCAGCCAAAGGACTAGCGATCCCCGGCTAGCTGAGCAGTTCTTC
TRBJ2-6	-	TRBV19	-	CASSSGTPGTAGANVLTF	TGTGCCAGTAGTAGCGGGACTCCCGGGACCGCTGGGGCCAACGTCCTGACTTTC
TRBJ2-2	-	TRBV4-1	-	CASSQVSGTGELFF	TGCGCCAGCAGCCAAGTTTCGGGGACCGGGGAGCTGTTTTTT
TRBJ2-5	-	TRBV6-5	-	CASSLLAGPGGETQYF	TGTGCCAGCAGTTTGCTGGCCGGGCCAGGAGGGGAGACCCAGTACTTC
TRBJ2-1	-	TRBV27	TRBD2	CASSFSGPSGNEQFF	TGTGCCAGCAGTTTCTCTGGACCTAGCGGGAATGAGCAGTTCTTC
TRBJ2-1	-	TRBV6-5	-	CASSSQGYNEQFF	TGTGCCAGCAGTTCCCAGGGTTACAATGAGCAGTTCTTC
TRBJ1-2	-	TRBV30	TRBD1	CAWSEGTGDGYTF	TGTGCCTGGAGTGAAGGGACAGGGGATGGCTACACCTTC
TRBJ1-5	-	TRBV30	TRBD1	CAWSGTDRANQPQHF	TGTGCCTGGAGTGGAACGGACAGGGCCAATCAGCCCCAGCATTTT
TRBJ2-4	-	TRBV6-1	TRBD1	CASTTGTGKNIQYF	TGTGCCAGTACGACCGGGACAGGGAAAAACATTCAGTACTTC
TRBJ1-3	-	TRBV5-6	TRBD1	CASSPGTASGNTIYF	TGTGCCAGCAGCCCCGGGACAGCCTCTGGAAACACCATATATTTT
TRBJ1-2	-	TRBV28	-	CASSLQEQGYTF	TGTGCCAGCTCATTACAGGAGCAAGGCTACACCTTC
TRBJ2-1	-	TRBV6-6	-	CASSSLVGVQFF	TGTGCCAGCAGTAGCTTAGTCGGGGTGCAGTTCTTC
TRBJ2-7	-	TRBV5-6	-	CASSLDAGAKQYF	TGTGCCAGCAGCTTGGACGCGGGGGCGAAGCAGTACTTC
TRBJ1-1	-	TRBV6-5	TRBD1	CASSYSGTGGRPEAFF	TGTGCCAGCAGTTACTCTGGGACAGGGGGTAGGCCTGAAGCTTTCTTT
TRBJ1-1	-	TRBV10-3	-	CAITPGFMNTEAFF	TGTGCCATCACCCCAGGGTTCATGAACACTGAAGCTTTCTTT
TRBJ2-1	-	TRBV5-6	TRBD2	CASSWGLGGNEQFF	TGTGCCAGCAGCTGGGGACTAGGTGGCAATGAGCAGTTCTTC
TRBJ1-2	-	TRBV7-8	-	CASSLEAREGGYTF	TGTGCCAGCAGCTTAGAAGCCAGGGAGGGGGGCTACACCTTC
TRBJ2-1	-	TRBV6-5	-	CASRGSSYNEQFF	TGTGCCAGCCGGGGGAGCTCCTACAATGAGCAGTTCTTC
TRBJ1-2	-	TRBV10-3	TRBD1	CAISESTGGNYGYTF	TGTGCCATCAGTGAGTCGACAGGGGGGAACTATGGCTACACCTTC
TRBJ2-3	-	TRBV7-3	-	CASSISAGPSTDTQYF	TGTGCCAGCAGCATTTCAGCGGGTCCTAGCACAGATACGCAGTATTTT
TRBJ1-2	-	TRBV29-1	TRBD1	CSASDRADYGYTF	TGCAGCGCCTCGGACAGGGCGGACTATGGCTACACCTTC
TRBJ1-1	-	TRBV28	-	CASSLGGGAEAFF	TGTGCCAGCAGTTTAGGCGGGGGGGCTGAAGCTTTCTTT
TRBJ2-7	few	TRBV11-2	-	CASSPLSSYEQYF	TGTGCCAGCAGCCCACTGAGCTCCTACGAGCAGTACTTC
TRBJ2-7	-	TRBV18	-	CASSRPGHSYEQYF	TGTGCCAGCTCACGACCGGGACACAGCTACGAGCAGTACTTC
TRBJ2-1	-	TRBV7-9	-	CASSLGGIEQFF	TGTGCCAGCAGCTTAGGCGGGATCGAGCAGTTCTTC
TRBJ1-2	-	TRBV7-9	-	CASTPGGAYGYTF	TGTGCCAGCACCCCCGGGGGGGCCTATGGCTACACCTTC
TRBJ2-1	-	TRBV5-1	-	CASSGQQSSYNEQFF	TGCGCCAGCAGCGGACAGCAGAGCTCCTACAATGAGCAGTTCTTC
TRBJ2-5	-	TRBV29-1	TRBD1	CSVAGTGGQETQYF	TGCAGCGTCGCCGGGACAGGGGGCCAAGAGACCCAGTACTTC
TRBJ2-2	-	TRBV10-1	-	CASSPGSNTGELFF	TGCGCCAGCAGTCCGGGTTCGAACACCGGGGAGCTGTTTTTT
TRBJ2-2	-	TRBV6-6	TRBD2	CASSLGTSGSVGELFF	TGTGCCAGCAGTCTCGGGACTAGCGGGAGCGTGGGGGAGCTGTTTTTT
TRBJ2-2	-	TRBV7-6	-	CASSLAQASATGELFF	TGTGCCAGCAGCTTAGCGCAGGCTAGCGCCACCGGGGAGCTGTTTTTT
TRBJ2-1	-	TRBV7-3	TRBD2	CASSLAGGRHEQFF	TGTGCCAGCAGCTTAGCGGGAGGGCGTCATGAGCAGTTCTTC
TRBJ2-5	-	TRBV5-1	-	CASSLDGRSETQYF	TGCGCCAGCAGCTTGGACGGGAGATCGGAGACCCAGTACTTC
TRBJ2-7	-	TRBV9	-	CASSVEFGSYEQYF	TGTGCCAGCAGCGTCGAGTTTGGCTCCTACGAGCAGTACTTC
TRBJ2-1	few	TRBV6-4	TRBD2	CASSDSASGRGNEQFF	TGTGCCAGCAGTGACTCCGCTAGCGGGAGGGGGAATGAGCAGTTCTTC
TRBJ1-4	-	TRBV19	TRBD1	CASSMTGGGEKLFF	TGTGCCAGTAGTATGACAGGGGGAGGTGAAAAACTGTTTTTT
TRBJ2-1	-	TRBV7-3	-	CASSPRTAYNEQFF	TGTGCCAGCAGCCCCCGGACAGCGTACAATGAGCAGTTCTTC
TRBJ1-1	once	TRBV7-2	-	CASSHYTGSTEAFF	TGTGCCAGCAGCCACTATACAGGGAGCACTGAAGCTTTCTTT
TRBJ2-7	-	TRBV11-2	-	CASSLARDPETYEQYF	TGTGCCAGCAGCTTAGCTCGGGATCCTGAGACTTACGAGCAGTACTTC
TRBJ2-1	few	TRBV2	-	CASSVTGTYNEQFF	TGTGCCAGCAGTGTCACGGGAACCTACAATGAGCAGTTCTTC
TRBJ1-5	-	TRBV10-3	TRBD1	CAISEGIDRGRPQHF	TGTGCCATCAGTGAAGGTATAGACAGGGGGAGGCCCCAGCATTTT
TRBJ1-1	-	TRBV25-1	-	CASSRDMNTEAFF	TGTGCCAGCAGTAGGGACATGAACACTGAAGCTTTCTTT
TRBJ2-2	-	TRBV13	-	CASSLEPSNTGELFF	TGTGCCAGCAGCTTAGAACCTAGCAACACCGGGGAGCTGTTTTTT
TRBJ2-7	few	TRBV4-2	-	CASSQDIQGSSYEQYF	TGTGCCAGCAGCCAAGATATACAGGGAAGCTCCTACGAGCAGTACTTC